This record concerns one T cell receptor beta chain sequence. Which antigen it targets is not known. Base qualities are not recorded, but no much larger clone differs from it by a single base. TCRbeta CDR3 regions were amplified from genomic DNA using the immunoSEQ Assay, a bias-controlled multiplex PCR. As for the original processing: The number of nucleated cells in each sample was estimated from the amplification of reference gene primers within the assay. Sequence reads were collapsed and filtered to measure the absolute abundance of every unique TCRbeta CDR3 rearrangement. For each sample, productive Simpson clonality was calculated as the square root of Simpson's diversity index over productive rearrangements. TCRdb limited this immuneACCESS table to in-frame rearrangements with V and J called. A share of clones is missing; checked studies link under half to unresolved V genes, and the rest is unexplained. V and J calls and clone size are as listed in that table; D and trimming were resolved from the DNA. Across this sample there are around 450,000 clones, with around 90% seen only once. 0.7% of the sample belongs to the ten largest clones.

Participants in the prospective study were aged roughly 18 to 100 years, lived in approximately 26 United States geographic areas, and enrolled through a virtual design. In the prospective study, cohorts were assigned on the basis of participant-reported clinical history obtained from a screening survey and a study questionnaire. Recovered participants in ImmuneRACE Cohort 3 were defined as having two consecutive negative NP/OP PCR tests, clearance from a healthcare professional, or resolution of symptoms. Mobile phlebotomists in the prospective study collected whole blood, serum and a nasopharyngeal or oropharyngeal swab from every participant. Prospective study participants could optionally give additional blood draws and questionnaires over an approximately two-month period. Before DNA extraction, prospective study blood samples were shipped either frozen or at room temperature. Deletion took 9 bases off V and 5 bases off J, with a span of 22 bases between the germline ends. The germline V gene supplies CDR1 SNHLY and CDR2 FYNNEI. From the cysteine up to the phenylalanine, the CDR3 has a length of 15 residues. Just the 45-base CDR3 DNA is kept, in frame starting at base 1.

The sample is drawn from a study of blood T cell repertoires in COVID-19 (dated by TCRdb to between 2020 and 2021). Regarding the research as a whole: The collaborator samples originated in the United States, Italy and Spain and spanned the acute and convalescent phases of COVID-19. The material from the prospective study consisted of cDNA or gDNA derived from T cells, B-cell-depleted T cells, or PBMCs. The dataset comprised deeply sampled blood TCRbeta repertoires from subjects exposed to, actively infected with, or recovered from COVID-19. The repertoires were released in a freely available public database meant as a resource for research on the immune response to SARS-CoV-2. Samples were obtained from the ongoing ImmuneRACE study (first 160 participants) and from 1,254 subjects provided by 6 global collaborators. A de-identified subject ID, COVID-19 status, age in years and sex were almost always included in the sample metadata. Where available, HLA class I and class II types were obtained from metadata supplied by the sample provider rather than from assay-based typing. The study at large found these results: The amount of clinical and demographic metadata varied by source and participant and was provided uncurated.

This sequence was found in a woman between 18 and 29 years old who had recovered from COVID-19. The chain was built from TRBV2 and TRBJ1-2; a tentative D call is TRBD1 (6 bases match). Material: PBMCs or T cells enriched from blood (not recorded which). For the CDR3, the sequence is CASPPPQGREYGYTF. In nucleotides, the sequence is TGTGCCAGTCCACCTCCTCAGGGGCGCGAGTATGGCTACACCTTC.